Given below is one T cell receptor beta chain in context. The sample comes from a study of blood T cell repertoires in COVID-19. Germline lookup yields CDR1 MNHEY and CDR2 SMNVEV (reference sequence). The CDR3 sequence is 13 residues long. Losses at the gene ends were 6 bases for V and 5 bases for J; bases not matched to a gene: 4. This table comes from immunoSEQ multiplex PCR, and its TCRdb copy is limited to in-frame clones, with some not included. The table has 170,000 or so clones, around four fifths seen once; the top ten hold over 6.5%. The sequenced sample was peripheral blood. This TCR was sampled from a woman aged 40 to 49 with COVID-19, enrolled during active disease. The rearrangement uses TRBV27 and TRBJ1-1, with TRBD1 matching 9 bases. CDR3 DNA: TGTGCCAGCAGAGGACAGGGGCGGACTGAAGCTTTCTTT. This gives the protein CASRGQGRTEAFF.